The table lists the clone carrying this T cell receptor beta chain with a few counts. These data originate in a study of beta chain features in type 1 diabetes. Reverse transcription of all isolated RNA meant that expressed TCRB transcripts were sequenced. Using immunoSEQ multiplex PCR, the repertoire was profiled, and TCRdb retains in-frame clones only, with some absent. The table records about 370,000 clones, less than 15% of them present only once. There are 15 residues in the CDR3. The germline V gene encodes CDR1 SGHTA and CDR2 FQGNSA. V lost 4 bases to trimming and J lost 6 bases, with 16 bases between them.

This chain links TRBV7-2 with TRBJ1-5, with D perhaps TRBD1 (5 bases). Sample: naive CD4+ T cells from blood. The TCR sequence derives from a young woman in good health. The CDR3 is CASSSTLTARQPQHF. The DNA of the CDR3 is TGTGCCAGCAGCTCCACCTTGACAGCTCGTCAGCCCCAGCATTTT. Using reference TRBV7-2 and TRBJ1-5 for the parts outside the CDR3, the full variable domain is GAGVSQSPSNKVTEKGKDVELRCDPISGHTALYWYRQSLGQGLEFLIYFQGNSAPDKSGLPSDRFSAERTGGSVSTLTIQRTQQEDSAVYLCASSSTLTARQPQHFGDGTRLSIL.